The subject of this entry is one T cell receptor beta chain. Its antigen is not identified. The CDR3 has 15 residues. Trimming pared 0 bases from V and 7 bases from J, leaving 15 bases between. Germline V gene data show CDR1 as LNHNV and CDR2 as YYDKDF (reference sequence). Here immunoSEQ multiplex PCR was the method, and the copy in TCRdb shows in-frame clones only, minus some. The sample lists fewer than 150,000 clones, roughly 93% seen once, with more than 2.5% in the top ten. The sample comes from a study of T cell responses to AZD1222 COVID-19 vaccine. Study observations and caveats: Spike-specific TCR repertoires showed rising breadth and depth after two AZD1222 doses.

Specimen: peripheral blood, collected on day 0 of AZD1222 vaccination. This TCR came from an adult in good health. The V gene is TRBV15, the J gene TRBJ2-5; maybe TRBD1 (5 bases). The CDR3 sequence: CATSRDRGAPGTQYF. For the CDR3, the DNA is TGTGCCACCAGCAGAGATCGTGGGGCCCCCGGGACCCAGTACTTC.